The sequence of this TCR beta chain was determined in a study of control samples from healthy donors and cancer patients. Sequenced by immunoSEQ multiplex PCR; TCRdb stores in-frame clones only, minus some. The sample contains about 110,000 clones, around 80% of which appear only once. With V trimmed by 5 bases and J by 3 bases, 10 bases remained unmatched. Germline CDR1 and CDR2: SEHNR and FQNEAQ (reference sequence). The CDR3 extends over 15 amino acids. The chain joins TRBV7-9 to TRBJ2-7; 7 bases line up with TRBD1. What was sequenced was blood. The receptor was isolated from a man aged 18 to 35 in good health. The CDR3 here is CASSRTGQRDYEQYF. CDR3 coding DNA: TGTGCCAGCAGCCGCACGGGACAGAGAGACTACGAGCAGTACTTC.